This TCR beta chain was recovered during a study of T cells in Graves' hyperthyroidism and ophthalmopathy. Using RNA transcripts as the source, TCR beta CDR3 regions were amplified. When the TCR CDR3 underwent first-round RT-PCR, the HTBI primer set was used. TCRdb re-analysed the multiplex PCR reads in MiXCR, keeping a single row per CDR3 protein. The sample holds roughly 630,000 distinct CDR3 sequences, 15% to 19% seen once. The study defined stable Graves' hyperthyroidism as no ophthalmopathy progression within 18 months. In patients aged 18 to 65, hyperthyroidism was newly diagnosed, with duration under 2 months. Patients were excluded for uncontrolled infection, other autoimmune disease, pregnancy or lactation. Clinical symptoms, serum thyroxine and TRAb, thyroid ultrasound and orbital computed tomography together formed the diagnostic basis. The length of the CDR3 is 12 residues. The germline V and J ends were trimmed by 8 bases and 5 bases, with 9 bases remaining between them. The germline V gene has CDR1 MDHEN and CDR2 SYDVKM.

This receptor was identified in a woman between 25 and 40 years old with Graves' hyperthyroidism. The chain carries TRBV28 and TRBJ2-2; no definite D call. The sequenced sample consisted of blood. The CDR3 here is CASGFSTGELFF. DNA for the CDR3: TGTGCCAGCGGATTTTCAACCGGGGAGCTGTTTTTT.